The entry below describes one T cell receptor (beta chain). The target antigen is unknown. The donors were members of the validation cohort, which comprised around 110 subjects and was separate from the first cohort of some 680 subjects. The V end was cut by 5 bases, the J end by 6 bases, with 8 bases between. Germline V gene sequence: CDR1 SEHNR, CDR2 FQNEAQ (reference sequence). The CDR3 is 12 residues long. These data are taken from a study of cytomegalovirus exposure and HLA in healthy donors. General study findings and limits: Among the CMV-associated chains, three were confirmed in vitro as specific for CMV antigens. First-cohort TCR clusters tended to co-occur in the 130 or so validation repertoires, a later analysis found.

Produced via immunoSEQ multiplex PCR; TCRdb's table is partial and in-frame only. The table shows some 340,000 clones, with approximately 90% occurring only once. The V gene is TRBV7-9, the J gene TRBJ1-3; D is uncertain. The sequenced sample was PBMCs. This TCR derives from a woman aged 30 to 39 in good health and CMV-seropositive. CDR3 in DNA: TGTGCCAGCAGCGCGGATCAAAACACCATATATTTT. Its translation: CASSADQNTIYF.